This T cell receptor beta chain was captured by sequencing in a study of OX40 agonist ivuxolimab in advanced cancers. Study information: Three dose-escalation patients had partial responses: one with hepatocellular carcinoma and two with cutaneous melanoma.

General study results and limits: The investigators did not determine what antigen specificity the expanded peripheral T cells had. Averaged across samples, CD8+ T cells carried more expanded clones than CD4+ did. Partial responders receiving 0.1-3.0 mg/kg showed among the lowest clonal expansion.

Concerning this clone: Its antigen is as yet unknown.

Libraries were prepared by immunoSEQ multiplex PCR; TCRdb keeps only in-frame clonotypes and omits some of them. This sample yields 75,000 to 100,000 clones, of which roughly 91% are seen a single time; around 0.71% belongs to the top ten. The CDR3 is made up of 15 amino acids. Losses at the gene ends were 0 bases for V and 6 bases for J; bases not matched to a gene: 6. Germline loops: CDR1 SGHRS, CDR2 YFSETQ. The sequenced sample was CD4+ or CD8+ T cells sorted from blood, obtained in a trial of the OX40 agonist ivuxolimab. The receptor was derived from an adult with an advanced solid tumor such as melanoma, head and neck, liver or kidney cancer. The chain has TRBV5-1 and TRBJ2-1; 7 bases line up with TRBD1. CDR3 amino acids: CASSLAGYRGNEQFF. DNA for the CDR3: TGCGCCAGCAGCTTGGCCGGATACAGGGGCAATGAGCAGTTCTTC.